The rows below give T cell receptor beta chains drawn from one sample of a study of T cell responses to AZD1222 COVID-19 vaccine. The repertoire was sequenced with immunoSEQ multiplex PCR; TCRdb's copy has only in-frame clones and lacks some. The sample has around 140,000 clones, about 90% seen once. The specimen comprised peripheral blood, sampled 28 days after the second AZD1222 dose. The receptor set was obtained from an adult who received the AZD1222 COVID-19 vaccine. Both conserved end residues are part of each CDR3. The D gene is left open where the match is weak. Expanded clones are given a class, and other clones once, few, many or no size at all.

V: TRBV7-3
J: TRBJ2-1
D: TRBD1
size: .
DNA: TGTGCCAGCAGCTCCAGGGGGTCCAATGAGCAGTTCTTC
CDR3: CASSSRGSNEQFF

V: TRBV2
J: TRBJ1-5
D: TRBD1
size: .
DNA: TGTGCCAGCAGTAAACAGGGGCGCAATCAGCCCCAGCATTTT
CDR3: CASSKQGRNQPQHF

V: TRBV19
J: TRBJ2-1
D: .
size: .
DNA: TGTGCCAGTAGTACGGACAGTAACAATGAGCAGTTCTTC
CDR3: CASSTDSNNEQFF

V: TRBV7-9
J: TRBJ2-7
D: .
size: once
DNA: TGTGCCAGCACCAAGGGGAGGGGGCAGGAGCAGTACTTC
CDR3: CASTKGRGQEQYF

V: TRBV4-2
J: TRBJ1-5
D: .
size: .
DNA: TGTGCCAGCAGCCAAGATTCAGAAAGAGACATTAATCAGCCCCAGCATTTT
CDR3: CASSQDSERDINQPQHF

V: TRBV9
J: TRBJ1-2
D: .
size: .
DNA: TGTGCCAGCAGCGTAGGACCTAACTATGGCTACACCTTC
CDR3: CASSVGPNYGYTF

V: TRBV2
J: TRBJ1-5
D: .
size: .
DNA: TGTGCCAGCGCGCTCAGGTGGAATCAGCCCCAGCATTTT
CDR3: CASALRWNQPQHF

V: TRBV27
J: TRBJ2-7
D: .
size: .
DNA: TGTGCCAGCAGTTTAGGTCCCGAGCCTTACTACGAGCAGTACTTC
CDR3: CASSLGPEPYYEQYF

V: TRBV7-2
J: TRBJ2-5
D: TRBD1
size: .
DNA: TGTGCCAGCAGCTTAGTGGGGACAGGGGTAGGTCTGGAGACCCAGTACTTC
CDR3: CASSLVGTGVGLETQYF

V: TRBV6-2/TRBV6-3
J: TRBJ1-3
D: .
size: .
DNA: TGTGCCAGCAGTTCGGGGACACGAGGAAACACCATATATTTT
CDR3: CASSSGTRGNTIYF

V: TRBV7-2
J: TRBJ1-2
D: .
size: .
DNA: TGTGCCAGCAGCCCCGGAGGAACAGACCTATCTTATGGCTACACCTTC
CDR3: CASSPGGTDLSYGYTF

V: TRBV6-1
J: TRBJ2-1
D: .
size: .
DNA: TGTGCCAGCAGTGCCCCCAAAGGCGTGGGGACCGTACGCGGTGAGCAGTTCTTC
CDR3: CASSAPKGVGTVRGEQFF

V: TRBV27
J: TRBJ2-1
D: .
size: .
DNA: TGTGCCAGCAGTACATTCCTAGCGTCGAGGGACAATGAGCAGTTCTTC
CDR3: CASSTFLASRDNEQFF

V: TRBV5-6
J: TRBJ1-3
D: .
size: .
DNA: TGTGCCAGCAGCTTGCGGGGGAGGAGAAACACCATATATTTT
CDR3: CASSLRGRRNTIYF

V: TRBV4-3
J: TRBJ2-2
D: .
size: .
DNA: TGCGCCAGCAGCCAATTCCGGACAGCTTTTAACACCGGGGAGCTGTTTTTT
CDR3: CASSQFRTAFNTGELFF

V: TRBV7-2
J: TRBJ1-3
D: TRBD1
size: .
DNA: TGTGCCAGCAGCTTAGACAGGGGGCCTGGAAACACCATATATTTT
CDR3: CASSLDRGPGNTIYF

V: TRBV5-1
J: TRBJ2-7
D: .
size: .
DNA: TGCGCCAGCAGCTTGGGACAGCCCACCTACGAGCAGTACTTC
CDR3: CASSLGQPTYEQYF

V: TRBV6-5
J: TRBJ2-5
D: .
size: .
DNA: TGTGCCAGCAGTACGCGACGGGAGACCCAGTACTTC
CDR3: CASSTRRETQYF

V: TRBV7-3
J: TRBJ2-5
D: .
size: .
DNA: TGTGCCAGCAGCCGCTCCGAACGGGAGACCCAGTACTTC
CDR3: CASSRSERETQYF

V: TRBV19
J: TRBJ2-3
D: .
size: .
DNA: TGTGCCACCAAACCGAGAGGGCTGGGCACAGATACGCAGTATTTT
CDR3: CATKPRGLGTDTQYF

V: TRBV19
J: TRBJ1-5
D: .
size: .
DNA: TGTGCCAGTAGTATGGGTCAGGGTACCAATCAGCCCCAGCATTTT
CDR3: CASSMGQGTNQPQHF

V: TRBV3-1/TRBV3-2
J: TRBJ1-2
D: .
size: .
DNA: TGTGCCAGCAGCCAGGGGGCCAGGTATGGCTACACCTTC
CDR3: CASSQGARYGYTF

V: TRBV6-5
J: TRBJ2-7
D: TRBD2
size: .
DNA: TGTGCCAGCAGTTACGGGGTAGCGGGAGCTACTTACGAGCAGTACTTC
CDR3: CASSYGVAGATYEQYF

V: TRBV6-5
J: TRBJ1-1
D: .
size: .
DNA: TGTGCCAGCAGTCCTTCGACAAGACACACTGAAGCTTTCTTT
CDR3: CASSPSTRHTEAFF

V: TRBV28
J: TRBJ2-7
D: .
size: .
DNA: TGTGCCAGCACGGGGATTAACGGGTCATACGAGCAGTACTTC
CDR3: CASTGINGSYEQYF

V: TRBV28
J: TRBJ1-5
D: TRBD1
size: .
DNA: TGTGCCAGCAGTCAGGGGACAGGGTATAGCAATCAGCCCCAGCATTTT
CDR3: CASSQGTGYSNQPQHF

V: TRBV6-2/TRBV6-3
J: TRBJ1-6
D: .
size: .
DNA: TGTGCCAGCAGTTACTCGGAGGGTGGTTCCTCACCCCTCCACTTT
CDR3: CASSYSEGGSSPLHF

V: TRBV2
J: TRBJ2-5
D: .
size: .
DNA: TGTGCCAGCGGGATCTTGGGACGGGAGACCCAGTACTTC
CDR3: CASGILGRETQYF

V: TRBV2
J: TRBJ2-2
D: TRBD1
size: once
DNA: TGTGCCAGCAGGGCAGGACAGGGATGGCGCGGGGAGCTGTTTTTT
CDR3: CASRAGQGWRGELFF

V: TRBV6-6
J: TRBJ1-1
D: TRBD1
size: .
DNA: TGTGCCAGCAGCCTCCAGGGGGAGAACACTGAAGCTTTCTTT
CDR3: CASSLQGENTEAFF

V: TRBV7-2
J: TRBJ2-1
D: .
size: .
DNA: TGTGCCAGCAGCCCTCGCGTGGCAGGGAACGACAATGAGCAGTTCTTC
CDR3: CASSPRVAGNDNEQFF

V: TRBV6-2/TRBV6-3
J: TRBJ2-1
D: TRBD2
size: .
DNA: TGTGCCAGCAACCCTGGACTAGCGGGGGGGCCAGGTGAGCAGTTCTTC
CDR3: CASNPGLAGGPGEQFF

V: TRBV19
J: TRBJ1-1
D: .
size: .
DNA: TGTGCCAGCGATCGAAGAGGGGACACTGAAGCTTTCTTT
CDR3: CASDRRGDTEAFF

V: TRBV28
J: TRBJ2-5
D: .
size: .
DNA: TGTGCCAGCAGTTCTGTCCGAGGGGGAGAGACCCAGTACTTC
CDR3: CASSSVRGGETQYF

V: TRBV7-2
J: TRBJ2-7
D: TRBD2
size: .
DNA: TGTGCCAGCAGCCTCATGCCTAGCGGGCGGGGGGGCTACGAGCAGTACTTC
CDR3: CASSLMPSGRGGYEQYF

V: TRBV7-9
J: TRBJ2-7
D: TRBD1
size: .
DNA: TGTGCCAGCAGCCCCCGGACAGGGAGCTCCTACGAGCAGTACTTC
CDR3: CASSPRTGSSYEQYF

V: TRBV29-1
J: TRBJ1-2
D: TRBD1
size: .
DNA: TGCAGCGTTTTCATTTCCGACAGGGCAGAATATGGCTACACCTTC
CDR3: CSVFISDRAEYGYTF

V: TRBV4-3
J: TRBJ2-5
D: TRBD2
size: .
DNA: TGCGCCAGCAGCCAAGATTCGGGGGGGGAGACCCAGTACTTC
CDR3: CASSQDSGGETQYF

V: TRBV15
J: TRBJ2-7
D: .
size: .
DNA: .
CDR3: CATSRGVGGGTPEYF

V: TRBV28
J: TRBJ1-2
D: .
size: .
DNA: TGTGCCAGCAGCCCATTGAACTATGGCTACACCTTC
CDR3: CASSPLNYGYTF

V: TRBV5-1
J: TRBJ2-5
D: TRBD1
size: .
DNA: TGCGCCAGCAGCTTGGAGAGGACAGGGGGCGGATGGCAGACCCAGTACTTC
CDR3: CASSLERTGGGWQTQYF

V: TRBV7-9
J: TRBJ2-7
D: TRBD2
size: .
DNA: TGTGCCAGCAGCTTAGTTGGCCGCGGGAGGGCCTACGAGCAGTACTTC
CDR3: CASSLVGRGRAYEQYF

V: TRBV27
J: TRBJ2-3
D: TRBD2
size: .
DNA: TGTGCCGCCGGGACTAGCGGGAGGGATACGCAGTATTTT
CDR3: CAAGTSGRDTQYF

V: TRBV5-1
J: TRBJ2-5
D: TRBD2
size: .
DNA: TGCGCCAGCAGCTTGACTGGGGGGGACCAAGAGACCCAGTACTTC
CDR3: CASSLTGGDQETQYF

V: TRBV20-1
J: TRBJ2-5
D: .
size: .
DNA: TGCAGTGCCCGACACCAAGAGACCCAGTACTTC
CDR3: CSARHQETQYF

V: TRBV6-6
J: TRBJ2-7
D: .
size: .
DNA: TGTGCCAGCGGGGGGCCGCCTACATACGAGCAGTACTTC
CDR3: CASGGPPTYEQYF

V: TRBV5-1
J: TRBJ2-5
D: .
size: .
DNA: TGCGCCAGCAGCTATAGGGGCCAGCAAGAGACCCAGTACTTC
CDR3: CASSYRGQQETQYF

V: TRBV7-2
J: TRBJ2-4
D: .
size: .
DNA: TGTGCCAGCAGCTCCCTCGGGCTTGAGGCAATAAAAAACATTCAGTACTTC
CDR3: CASSSLGLEAIKNIQYF

V: TRBV5-1
J: TRBJ1-5
D: .
size: few
DNA: TGCGCCAGCAGCTTAGGGGGACCAAATCAGCCCCAGCATTTT
CDR3: CASSLGGPNQPQHF

V: TRBV5-6
J: TRBJ2-7
D: TRBD1
size: .
DNA: TGTGCCAGCAGCGGCGTTCCCGGGACAGTTAGCTCCTACGAGCAGTACTTC
CDR3: CASSGVPGTVSSYEQYF

V: TRBV6-6
J: TRBJ1-5
D: .
size: .
DNA: TGTGCCAGCAGACTTAATCAGCCCCAGCATTTT
CDR3: CASRLNQPQHF

V: TRBV6-5
J: TRBJ2-7
D: .
size: .
DNA: TGTGCCAGCAGTTCTGTACAGGGTGCCGAGCAGTACTTC
CDR3: CASSSVQGAEQYF

V: TRBV7-2
J: TRBJ1-2
D: TRBD1
size: .
DNA: TGTGCCAGCAGCTTAGAGGGGGCCTCGAAGGGCTACACCTTC
CDR3: CASSLEGASKGYTF

V: TRBV12-5
J: TRBJ1-1
D: TRBD1
size: .
DNA: TGTGCTAGTGGTTTGCCGACAGGGAGGGGAACTGAAGCTTTCTTT
CDR3: CASGLPTGRGTEAFF

V: TRBV4-2
J: TRBJ1-5
D: .
size: .
DNA: TGTGCCAGCAGCCAAGTTATCACCGACAGCTATAGCAATCAGCCCCAGCATTTT
CDR3: CASSQVITDSYSNQPQHF

V: TRBV6-6
J: TRBJ1-2
D: .
size: .
DNA: TGTGCCAGCAGTTACTCGAACGGTGGCTACACCTTC
CDR3: CASSYSNGGYTF

V: TRBV3-1/TRBV3-2
J: TRBJ1-4
D: .
size: .
DNA: TGTGCCAGCAGCCAACAAGTTGCAACTAATGAAAAACTGTTTTTT
CDR3: CASSQQVATNEKLFF

V: TRBV6-6
J: TRBJ1-5
D: .
size: .
DNA: TGTGCCAGCAGTTATCGGCAGACGGGAGATCAGCCCCAGCATTTT
CDR3: CASSYRQTGDQPQHF

V: TRBV5-1
J: TRBJ2-7
D: TRBD2
size: .
DNA: TGCGCCAGCAGCCCGGGGACTAGCGTTCACGAGCAGTACTTC
CDR3: CASSPGTSVHEQYF